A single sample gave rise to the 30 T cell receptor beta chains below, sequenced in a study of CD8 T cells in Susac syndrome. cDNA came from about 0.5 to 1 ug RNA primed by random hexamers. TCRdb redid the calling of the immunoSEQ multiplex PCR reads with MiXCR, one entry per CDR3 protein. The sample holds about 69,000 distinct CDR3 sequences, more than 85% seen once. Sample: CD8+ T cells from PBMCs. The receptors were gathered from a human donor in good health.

In nucleotides, the CDR3 is TGTGCCAGTAGCACCGGGACAGGGAGATTCGAGCAGTACTTC. This gives the protein CASSTGTGRFEQYF. The V gene is TRBV19, the J gene TRBJ2-7; 9 nucleotides align to TRBD1. Germline V gives CDR1 LNHDA, CDR2 SQIVND (reference sequence). The CDR3 consists of 14 residues. Trimming took 6 bases from V and 6 from J; bases not matched to a gene: 9.

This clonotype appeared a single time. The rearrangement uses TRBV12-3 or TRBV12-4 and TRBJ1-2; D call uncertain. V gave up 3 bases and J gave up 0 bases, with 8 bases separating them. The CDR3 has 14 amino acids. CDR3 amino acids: CASSLGLANYGYTF. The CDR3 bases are TGTGCCAGCAGTTTGGGATTAGCTAACTATGGCTACACCTTC.

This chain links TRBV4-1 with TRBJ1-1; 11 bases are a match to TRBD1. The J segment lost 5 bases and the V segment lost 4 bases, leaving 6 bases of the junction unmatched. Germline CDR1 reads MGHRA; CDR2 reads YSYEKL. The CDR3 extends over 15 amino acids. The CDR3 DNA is TGCGCCAGCAGCCCTGGACAGGGGGCGCGAACTGAAGCTTTCTTT. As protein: CASSPGQGARTEAFF.

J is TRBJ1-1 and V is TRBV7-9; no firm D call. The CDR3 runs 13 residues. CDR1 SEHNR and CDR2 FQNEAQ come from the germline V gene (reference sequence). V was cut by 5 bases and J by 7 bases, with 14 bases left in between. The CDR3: CASSPASVIEAFF. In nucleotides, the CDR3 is TGTGCCAGCAGCCCAGCCTCGGTAATTGAAGCTTTCTTT.

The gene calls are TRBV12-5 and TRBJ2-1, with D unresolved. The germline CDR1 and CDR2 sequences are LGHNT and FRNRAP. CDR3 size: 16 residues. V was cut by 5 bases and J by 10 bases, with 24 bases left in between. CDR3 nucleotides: TGTGCTAGTGGTGGGTCAGATGAGCTGCCCTATTTGGAGCAGTTCTTC. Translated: CASGGSDELPYLEQFF.

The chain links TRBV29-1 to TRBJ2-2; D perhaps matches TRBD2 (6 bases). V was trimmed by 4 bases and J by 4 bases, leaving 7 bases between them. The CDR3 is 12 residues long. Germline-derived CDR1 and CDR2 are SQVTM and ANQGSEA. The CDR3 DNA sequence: TGCAGCGTTGGACTAGGCACCGGGGAGCTGTTTTTT. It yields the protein CSVGLGTGELFF.

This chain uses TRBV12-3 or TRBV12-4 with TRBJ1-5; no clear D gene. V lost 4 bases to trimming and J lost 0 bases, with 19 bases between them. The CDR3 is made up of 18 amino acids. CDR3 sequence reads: CASSSWADKSHSNQPQHF. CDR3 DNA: TGTGCCAGCAGTTCCTGGGCAGACAAAAGTCATAGCAATCAGCCCCAGCATTTT.

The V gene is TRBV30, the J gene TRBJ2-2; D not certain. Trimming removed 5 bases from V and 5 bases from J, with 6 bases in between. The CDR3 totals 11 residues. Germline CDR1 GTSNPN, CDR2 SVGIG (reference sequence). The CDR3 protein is CAWDGTGELFF. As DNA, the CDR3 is TGTGCCTGGGACGGTACCGGGGAGCTGTTTTTT.

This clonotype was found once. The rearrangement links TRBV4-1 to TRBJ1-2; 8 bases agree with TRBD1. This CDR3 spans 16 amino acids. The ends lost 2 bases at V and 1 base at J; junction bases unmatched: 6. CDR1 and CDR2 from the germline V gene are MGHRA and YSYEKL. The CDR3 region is CASSQPAGGLNYGYTF. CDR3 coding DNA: TGCGCCAGCAGCCAACCGGCAGGGGGCCTTAACTATGGCTACACCTTC.

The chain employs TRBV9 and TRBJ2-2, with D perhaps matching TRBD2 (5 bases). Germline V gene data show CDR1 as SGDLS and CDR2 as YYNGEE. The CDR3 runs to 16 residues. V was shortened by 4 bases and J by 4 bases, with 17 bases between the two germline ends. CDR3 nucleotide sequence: TGTGCCAGCAGCTCTCGGACTGTCGAGGGCACCGGGGAGCTGTTTTTT. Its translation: CASSSRTVEGTGELFF.

The CDR3 loop is CASRMDPSSTYEQYF. CDR3 in DNA: TGTGCCAGCAGAATGGATCCTAGCAGCACCTACGAGCAGTACTTC. V usage is TRBV28 and J usage is TRBJ2-7, with a tentative D call TRBD2 (5 bases). Germline CDR1 MDHEN, CDR2 SYDVKM. The ends were cut back, 6 bases at V and 2 bases at J, with 17 bases in the middle. This CDR3 has 15 residues. The full variable domain, completed using reference TRBV28 and TRBJ2-7, is DVKVTQSSRYLVKRTGEKVFLECVQDMDHENMFWYRQDPGLGLRLIYFSYDVKMKEKGDIPEGYSVSREKKERFSLILESASTNQTSMYLCASRMDPSSTYEQYFGPGTRLTVT.

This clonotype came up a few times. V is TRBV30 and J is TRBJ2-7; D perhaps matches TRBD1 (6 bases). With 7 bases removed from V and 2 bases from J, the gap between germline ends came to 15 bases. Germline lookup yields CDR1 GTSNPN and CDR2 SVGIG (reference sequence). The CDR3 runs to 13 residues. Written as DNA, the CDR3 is TGTGCCTCCCGTGGGGGCGCGGCCTACGAGCAGTACTTC. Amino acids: CASRGGAAYEQYF.

Here the CDR3 DNA reads TGTGCCAGCAGTCAGGGACAGGGGGACGCCTACGAGCAGTACGTC. Its translation: CASSQGQGDAYEQYV. The chain carries TRBV27 and TRBJ2-7; 11 bases map to TRBD1. Germline V gene lookup returns CDR1 MNHEY and CDR2 SMNVEV (reference sequence). The CDR3 runs to 15 residues. Trimming took 5 bases from V and 2 from J; bases not matched to a gene: 5.

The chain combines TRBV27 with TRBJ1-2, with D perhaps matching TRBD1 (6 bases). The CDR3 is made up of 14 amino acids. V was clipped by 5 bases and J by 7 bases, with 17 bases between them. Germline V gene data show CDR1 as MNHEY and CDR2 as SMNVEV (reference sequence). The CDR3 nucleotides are TGTGCCAGCAGTCCTCAGGGGATCTTGGGTGGCTACACCTTC. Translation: CASSPQGILGGYTF.

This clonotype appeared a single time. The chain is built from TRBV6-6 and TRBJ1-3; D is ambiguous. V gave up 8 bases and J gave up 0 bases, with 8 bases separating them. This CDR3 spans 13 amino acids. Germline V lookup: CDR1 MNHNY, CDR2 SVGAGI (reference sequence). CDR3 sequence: CASSLSSGNTIYF. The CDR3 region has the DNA TGTGCCAGCTCTCTTTCCTCTGGAAACACCATATATTTT.

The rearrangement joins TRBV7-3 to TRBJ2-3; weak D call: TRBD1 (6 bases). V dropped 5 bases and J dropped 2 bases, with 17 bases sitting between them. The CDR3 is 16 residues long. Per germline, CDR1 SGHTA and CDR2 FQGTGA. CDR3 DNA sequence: TGTGCCAGCAGCCCAGGGGAGTGGCCCGTCACAGATACGCAGTATTTT. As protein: CASSPGEWPVTDTQYF.

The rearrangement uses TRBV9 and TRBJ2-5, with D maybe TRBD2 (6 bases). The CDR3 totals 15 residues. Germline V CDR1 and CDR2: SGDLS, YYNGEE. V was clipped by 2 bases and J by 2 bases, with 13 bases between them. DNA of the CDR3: TGTGCCAGCAGCGTGGAGGCTAGCGTGCAAGAGACCCAGTACTTC. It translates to CASSVEASVQETQYF.

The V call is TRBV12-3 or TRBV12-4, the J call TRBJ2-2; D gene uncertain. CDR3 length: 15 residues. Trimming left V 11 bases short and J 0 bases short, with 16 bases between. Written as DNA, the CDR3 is TGTGCCTTAAAGCTATATGGGGCGAACACCGGGGAGCTGTTTTTT. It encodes CALKLYGANTGELFF.

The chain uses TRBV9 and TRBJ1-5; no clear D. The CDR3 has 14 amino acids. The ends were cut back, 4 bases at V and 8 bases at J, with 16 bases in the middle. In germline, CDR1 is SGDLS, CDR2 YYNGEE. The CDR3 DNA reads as TGTGCCAGCAGCCAAGCGGGTATTGGGGAGCCCCAGCATTTT. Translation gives CASSQAGIGEPQHF.

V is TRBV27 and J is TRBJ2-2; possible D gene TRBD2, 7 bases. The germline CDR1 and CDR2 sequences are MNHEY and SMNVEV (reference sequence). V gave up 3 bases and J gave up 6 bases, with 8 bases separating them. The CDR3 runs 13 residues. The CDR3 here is CASSLGGPGELFF. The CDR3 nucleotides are TGTGCCAGCAGTTTGGGGGGGCCCGGGGAGCTGTTTTTT.

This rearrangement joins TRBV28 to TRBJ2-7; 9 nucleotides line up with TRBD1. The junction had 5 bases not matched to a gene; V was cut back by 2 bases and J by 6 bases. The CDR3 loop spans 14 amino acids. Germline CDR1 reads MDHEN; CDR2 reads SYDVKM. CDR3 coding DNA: TGTGCCAGCAGTTTAGCCGGGACAGGGACCGAGCAGTACTTC. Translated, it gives CASSLAGTGTEQYF.

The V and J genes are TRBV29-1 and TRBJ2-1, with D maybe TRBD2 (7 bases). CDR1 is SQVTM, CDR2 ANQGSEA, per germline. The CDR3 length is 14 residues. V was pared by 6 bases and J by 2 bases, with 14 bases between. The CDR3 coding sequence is TGCAGCGTAGACCGGCGGGGGCCCTACAATGAGCAGTTCTTC. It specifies CSVDRRGPYNEQFF.

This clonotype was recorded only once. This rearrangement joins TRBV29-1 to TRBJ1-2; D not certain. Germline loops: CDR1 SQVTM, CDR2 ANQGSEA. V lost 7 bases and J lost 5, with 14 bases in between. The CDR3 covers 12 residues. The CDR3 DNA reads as TGCAGCGCCAATCAAGGGCAGTATGGCTACACCTTC. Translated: CSANQGQYGYTF.

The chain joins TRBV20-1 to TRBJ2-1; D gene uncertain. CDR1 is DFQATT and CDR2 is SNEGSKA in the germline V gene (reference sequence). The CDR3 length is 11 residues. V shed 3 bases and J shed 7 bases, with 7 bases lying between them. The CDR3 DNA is TGCAGTGCTAGGGCTAGTAATGAGCAGTTCTTC. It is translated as CSARASNEQFF.

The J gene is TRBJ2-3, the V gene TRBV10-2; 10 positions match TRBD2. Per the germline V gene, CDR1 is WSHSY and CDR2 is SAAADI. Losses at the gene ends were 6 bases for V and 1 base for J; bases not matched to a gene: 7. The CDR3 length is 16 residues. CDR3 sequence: CASSSAGGPRTDTQYF. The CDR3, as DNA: TGCGCCAGCAGCTCAGCGGGGGGGCCCCGCACAGATACGCAGTATTTT.

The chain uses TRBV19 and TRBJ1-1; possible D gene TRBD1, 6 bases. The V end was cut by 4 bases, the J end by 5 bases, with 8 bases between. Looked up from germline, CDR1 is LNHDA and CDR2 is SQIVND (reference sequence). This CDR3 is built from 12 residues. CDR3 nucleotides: TGTGCCAGTAGTAAAGGACAGACTGAAGCTTTCTTT. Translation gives CASSKGQTEAFF.

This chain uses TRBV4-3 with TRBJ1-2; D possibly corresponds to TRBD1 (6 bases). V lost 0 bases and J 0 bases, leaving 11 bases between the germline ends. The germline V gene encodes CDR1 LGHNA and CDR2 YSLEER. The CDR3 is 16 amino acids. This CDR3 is CASSQDRGQANYGYTF. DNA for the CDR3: TGCGCCAGCAGCCAAGATCGGGGACAAGCTAACTATGGCTACACCTTC.

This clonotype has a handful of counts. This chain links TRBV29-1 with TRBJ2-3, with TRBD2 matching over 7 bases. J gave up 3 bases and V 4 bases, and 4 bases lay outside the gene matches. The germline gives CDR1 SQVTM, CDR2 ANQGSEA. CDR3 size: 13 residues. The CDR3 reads CSVVRLATDTQYF. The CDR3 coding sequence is TGCAGCGTTGTAAGACTAGCAACAGATACGCAGTATTTT.

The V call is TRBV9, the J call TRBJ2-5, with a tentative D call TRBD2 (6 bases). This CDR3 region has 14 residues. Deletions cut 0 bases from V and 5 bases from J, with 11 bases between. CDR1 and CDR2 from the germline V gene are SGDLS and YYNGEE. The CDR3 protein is CASSVAEGGETQYF. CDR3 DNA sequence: TGTGCCAGCAGCGTAGCTGAAGGAGGGGAGACCCAGTACTTC.

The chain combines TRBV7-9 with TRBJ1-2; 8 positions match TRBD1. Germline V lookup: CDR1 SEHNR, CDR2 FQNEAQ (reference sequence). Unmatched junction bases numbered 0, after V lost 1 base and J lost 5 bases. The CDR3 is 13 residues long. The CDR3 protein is CASSLGQGYGYTF. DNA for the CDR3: TGTGCCAGCAGCTTAGGACAGGGGTATGGCTACACCTTC.